The 26 T cell receptor beta chains reported below all come from one sample, sequenced in a study of T cells after posttransplantation cyclophosphamide. Cyclophosphamide on days +3 and +4 followed busulfan-fludarabine conditioning and a marrow graft. Sequencing was performed with immunoSEQ multiplex PCR; in TCRdb, only in-frame clones are kept and a portion is missing. The sample is made up of around 12,000 clones, none counted only once. Sequenced material: PBMCs, taken after allogeneic stem cell transplant with posttransplant cyclophosphamide. The receptors were sampled from a female patient aged 40 to 50 who received an allogeneic stem cell transplant from an unrelated donor, was CMV-positive, and had acute GVHD only. A subset of T cells may come from the graft donor.

This clone was seen repeatedly, ten times or more. V and J are TRBV4-3 and TRBJ1-4; D might be TRBD1 (5 bases). The V end lost 3 bases, the J end lost 4 bases, and 12 bases lay between the germline ends. From germline, CDR1 is LGHNA and CDR2 YSLEER. The CDR3 loop spans 15 amino acids. CDR3 sequence (DNA): TGCGCCAGCAGCCATACCGGGGGGAATAATGAAAAACTGTTTTTT. As protein: CASSHTGGNNEKLFF.

The J gene is TRBJ2-7, the V gene TRBV4-1; no clear D. Germline V gene data show CDR1 as MGHRA and CDR2 as YSYEKL. CDR3 length: 15 amino acids. Trimming took 4 bases from V and 4 from J, leaving 17 bases between them. CDR3 region: CASSPAVLTRYEQYF. In nucleotides, the CDR3 is TGCGCCAGCAGCCCGGCGGTCCTCACGCGGTACGAGCAGTACTTC.

This clone was counted a few times. The chain carries TRBV5-1 and TRBJ1-6, with TRBD1 matching over 9 bases. Germline lookup yields CDR1 SGHRS and CDR2 YFSETQ. The CDR3 length is 16 residues. The V segment lost 4 bases and the J segment 6 bases; nucleotides outside the gene matches: 8. The CDR3 is CASSMGQGRGNSPLHF. CDR3 nucleotides: TGCGCCAGCAGCATGGGACAGGGAAGGGGTAATTCACCCCTCCACTTT.

This clone was counted at least ten times. J is TRBJ2-3 and V is TRBV4-1, with a possible D match to TRBD2 (6 bases). The CDR3 runs 16 residues. Deletions cut 5 bases from V and 5 bases from J, with 20 bases between. The germline CDR1 and CDR2 sequences are MGHRA and YSYEKL. CDR3 protein: CASSSREKAGLDTQYF. The CDR3 region has the DNA TGCGCCAGCAGCTCCCGGGAAAAGGCGGGGCTAGATACGCAGTATTTT.

This clone was seen repeatedly, ten times or more. The gene calls are TRBV6-6 and TRBJ1-3; perhaps TRBD1 as D (6 bases). V lost 5 bases to trimming and J lost 0 bases, with 14 bases between them. The CDR3 is 16 residues long. Germline V gene lookup returns CDR1 MNHNY and CDR2 SVGAGI (reference sequence). The CDR3 bases are TGTGCCAGCAGTCTAATTGGGACAACCTCTGGAAACACCATATATTTT. This encodes CASSLIGTTSGNTIYF.

This clone was observed many times. V is TRBV7-3 and J is TRBJ2-5; 8 nucleotides line up with TRBD2. CDR1 SGHTA and CDR2 FQGTGA come from the germline V gene. V trimming: 1 base; J trimming: 4 bases; junction bases outside the gene matches: 2. CDR3 length equals 14 residues. The CDR3 is CASSLKRGGETQYF. In DNA, the CDR3 is TGTGCCAGCAGCTTAAAACGGGGGGGAGAGACCCAGTACTTC.

This clone was counted only a few times. The V call is TRBV5-1, the J call TRBJ2-1; D is possibly TRBD1 (6 bases). CDR3 length equals 15 residues. The V and J ends lost 5 bases and 4 bases respectively, with 16 bases between them. Germline V lookup: CDR1 SGHRS, CDR2 YFSETQ. Here the CDR3 DNA reads TGCGCCAGCAGTGAGACAGGCGATTGGTACAATGAGCAGTTCTTC. As protein: CASSETGDWYNEQFF.

The genes are TRBV18 and TRBJ2-5; 7 bases are a match to TRBD1. CDR3 length: 16 amino acids. V was clipped by 3 bases and J by 2 bases; unmatched bases: 9. Germline CDR1 and CDR2: KGHSH and LQKENI. This chain's CDR3 is CASSPLGTVIQETQYF. CDR3 coding DNA: TGTGCCAGCTCACCGCTCGGGACAGTCATTCAAGAGACCCAGTACTTC.

In its sample, this clone was seen many times. The chain joins TRBV25-1 to TRBJ1-2, with 8 positions matching TRBD1. The germline CDR1 and CDR2 sequences are MGHDK and SYGVNS. CDR3 length equals 15 residues. With 7 bases clipped from V and 5 bases from J, the junction kept 12 bases outside the gene matches. CDR3 nucleotide sequence: TGTGCCAGCATAAGTGGACAGGGCCCACCTTATGGCTACACCTTC. Protein: CASISGQGPPYGYTF.

The sample holds a few counts of this clone. The CDR3 nucleotides read TGTGCCAGCAGCTTAGCGGGGGGAACCACAGATACGCAGTATTTT. Translating it yields CASSLAGGTTDTQYF. This chain links TRBV7-3 with TRBJ2-3; 8 bases match TRBD2. Germline values: CDR1 SGHTA, CDR2 FQGTGA. This CDR3 contains 15 residues. V trimming: 2 bases; J trimming: 2 bases; junction bases outside the gene matches: 3. The complete variable domain, with remaining parts taken from reference TRBV7-3 and TRBJ2-3, reads GAGVSQTPSNKVTEKGKYVELRCDPISGHTALYWYRQSLGQGPEFLIYFQGTGAADDSGLPNDRFFAVRPEGSVSTLKIQRTERGDSAVYLCASSLAGGTTDTQYFGPGTRLTVL.

This clone was picked up many times. J is TRBJ2-5 and V is TRBV5-1, with a tentative D call TRBD2 (6 bases). In germline, CDR1 is SGHRS, CDR2 YFSETQ. The CDR3 spans 14 residues. V was shortened by 6 bases and J by 1 base, with 13 bases between the two germline ends. The CDR3 spells CASTPWDFQETQYF. The CDR3 coding sequence is TGCGCCAGCACTCCCTGGGACTTCCAAGAGACCCAGTACTTC.

V is TRBV5-6 and J is TRBJ1-2, with a weak D call TRBD1 (5 bases). The CDR3 runs 15 residues. The germline gives CDR1 SGHDT, CDR2 YYEEEE. V dropped 2 bases and J dropped 3 bases, with 14 bases sitting between them. The CDR3: CASSLGDSRDYGYTF. In DNA, the CDR3 is TGTGCCAGCAGCTTAGGGGATTCAAGGGACTATGGCTACACCTTC.

This clone was seen repeatedly, ten times or more. V gene TRBV7-9 combines with J gene TRBJ2-7, with D maybe TRBD1 (5 bases). Trimming removed 4 bases at V and 5 bases at J, with 18 bases between. The V gene's germline CDR1 is SEHNR and CDR2 FQNEAQ (reference sequence). CDR3 length equals 15 residues. CDR3: CASSSDVDKNHEQYV. The CDR3 region has the DNA TGTGCCAGCAGCTCCGACGTGGACAAGAACCACGAGCAGTACGTC.

This clone was recorded at least ten times. V and J are TRBV28 and TRBJ2-2, with 11 bases fitting TRBD2. Germline CDR1 is MDHEN and CDR2 is SYDVKM. J was trimmed by 5 bases and V by 3 bases; bases with no gene match: 8. The CDR3 has 17 amino acids. The CDR3 bases are TGTGCCAGCAGTTTCCTCACTGGGACTAGCGGAACCGGGGAGCTGTTTTTT. The encoded protein is CASSFLTGTSGTGELFF. Variable domain in full (rest from reference TRBV28 and TRBJ2-2): DVKVTQSSRYLVKRTGEKVFLECVQDMDHENMFWYRQDPGLGLRLIYFSYDVKMKEKGDIPEGYSVSREKKERFSLILESASTNQTSMYLCASSFLTGTSGTGELFFGEGSRLTVL.

The CDR3 DNA sequence: TGTGCCAGTAGTAGGACACACCTCACAGATACGCAGTATTTT. Its protein product is CASSRTHLTDTQYF. The J gene is TRBJ2-3, the V gene TRBV19, with D possibly TRBD1 on 5 matching bases. Trimming shortened V by 4 bases and J by 2 bases, and 10 bases separated the two germline ends. Germline CDR1 reads LNHDA; CDR2 reads SQIVND (reference sequence). The CDR3 has 14 residues.

The sample holds many counts of this clone. The DNA of the CDR3 is TGTGCCAGCAGCTGGGGACAGGTAGACACCGGGGAGCTGTTTTTT. Amino acid sequence: CASSWGQVDTGELFF. The chain recombines TRBV5-8 with TRBJ2-2, with 8 bases aligning to TRBD1. Germline CDR1 and CDR2: SGHTS and YDEGEE. The CDR3 extends over 15 amino acids. V shed 3 bases and J 3 bases; nucleotides not matched to a gene: 4.

As regards this clone: The junction departs from the called germline gene at one end, perhaps through a read error. This sequence joins TRBV7-7 and TRBJ2-5; 9 bases are a match to TRBD1. The germline CDR1 and CDR2 sequences are SSHAT and FNYEAQ (reference sequence). The CDR3 covers 14 residues. This CDR3 reads CASSLDRGTETQYF. The DNA for the CDR3 is TGTGCTAGCAGCTTAGACAGGGGGACGGAGACCCAGTACTTC.

This clone occurred many times. The chain carries TRBV6-4 and TRBJ1-4; D not resolved. Looked up from germline, CDR1 is MRHNA and CDR2 is SNTAGT. This CDR3 is built from 17 residues. The ends were cut back, 10 bases at V and 0 bases at J, with 21 bases in the middle. CDR3 in DNA: TGTGCCACCAGAGGGTCGGGGAAGATTGCAACTAATGAAAAACTGTTTTTT. Translated: CATRGSGKIATNEKLFF.

In its sample, this clone was seen many times. The chain carries TRBV6-6 and TRBJ2-6; D is undetermined. The CDR3 runs 15 residues. The germline CDR1 and CDR2 sequences are MNHNY and SVGAGI (reference sequence). V was clipped by 0 bases and J by 1 base, with 4 bases between them. CDR3 protein: CASSYSHSGANVLTF. The CDR3, as DNA: TGTGCCAGCAGTTACTCCCATTCTGGGGCCAACGTCCTGACTTTC.

Remarks on this clone: One end of the junction is discordant with germline, which a read error may explain. The chain employs TRBV28 and TRBJ2-7; 9 bases fit TRBD1. The germline V gene has CDR1 MDHEN and CDR2 SYDVKM. The CDR3 is 14 amino acids. This CDR3 is CVSRLQGAGDEQYF. The DNA for the CDR3 is TGTGTCAGCAGGTTACAGGGGGCTGGAGACGAGCAGTACTTC. The full variable domain, rest sourced from reference TRBV28 and TRBJ2-7, is DVKVTQSSRYLVKRTGEKVFLECVQDMDHENMFWYRQDPGLGLRLIYFSYDVKMKEKGDIPEGYSVSREKKERFSLILESASTNQTSMYLCVSRLQGAGDEQYFGPGTRLTVT.

This clone has a count of ten or more. The chain recombines TRBV6-5 with TRBJ2-3, with 10 positions matching TRBD2. Germline V lookup: CDR1 MNHEY, CDR2 SVGAGI. The trim removed 1 base at V and 4 bases at J, leaving 5 bases unmatched. This CDR3 has 16 residues. Here the CDR3 reads CASSYLASGGADTQYF. In nucleotides, the CDR3 is TGTGCCAGCAGTTACTTGGCTAGCGGGGGTGCAGATACGCAGTATTTT.

The chain links TRBV6-1 to TRBJ2-3, with 8 bases aligning to TRBD2. The V segment lost 6 bases and the J segment 5 bases; nucleotides outside the gene matches: 10. Germline CDR1 and CDR2: MNHNS and SASEGT. The CDR3 has 15 residues. The DNA for the CDR3 is TGTGCCAGCAGGGGCCAGCGGGGGCCGCAAGATACGCAGTATTTT. This sequence encodes CASRGQRGPQDTQYF.

The chain employs TRBV7-9 and TRBJ1-4, with a weak D call TRBD1 (5 bases). This CDR3 is built from 15 residues. Deletions cut 3 bases from V and 0 bases from J, with 8 bases between. Germline V gene data show CDR1 as SEHNR and CDR2 as FQNEAQ (reference sequence). CDR3 amino acids: CASSFDSATNEKLFF. The CDR3 DNA is TGTGCCAGCAGCTTCGACAGTGCAACTAATGAAAAACTGTTTTTT.

This clone was observed at least ten times. The rearrangement joins TRBV6-4 to TRBJ2-7, with 7 bases aligning to TRBD1. Trimming at V came to 4 bases and at J to 0 bases, leaving 12 bases not matched to a gene. The germline gives CDR1 MRHNA, CDR2 SNTAGT. The length of the CDR3 is 17 residues. CDR3 protein: CASSGSAGTESSYEQYV. CDR3 DNA: TGTGCCAGCAGTGGATCTGCCGGGACAGAAAGCTCCTACGAGCAGTACGTC.

This clone appeared many times. The chain carries TRBV4-1 and TRBJ2-7; TRBD2 is a possible D gene (6 bases). Germline values: CDR1 MGHRA, CDR2 YSYEKL. V was clipped by 1 base and J by 6 bases, with 19 bases between them. The CDR3 has 16 residues. The CDR3 spells CASSQAPASRRGEQYF. The CDR3 nucleotides read TGCGCCAGCAGCCAAGCTCCCGCTAGCAGGAGGGGCGAGCAGTACTTC.

This clone was recorded at least ten times. The CDR3 DNA sequence: TGTGCCAGCAGCGAGAGCGGGGGCTACTCCTACGAGCAGTACGTC. Residues: CASSESGGYSYEQYV. The V gene is TRBV9, the J gene TRBJ2-7, with 8 nucleotides matching TRBD2. The trim removed 3 bases at V and 0 bases at J, leaving 5 bases unmatched. CDR1 and CDR2 (germline): SGDLS, YYNGEE. The CDR3 totals 15 residues.